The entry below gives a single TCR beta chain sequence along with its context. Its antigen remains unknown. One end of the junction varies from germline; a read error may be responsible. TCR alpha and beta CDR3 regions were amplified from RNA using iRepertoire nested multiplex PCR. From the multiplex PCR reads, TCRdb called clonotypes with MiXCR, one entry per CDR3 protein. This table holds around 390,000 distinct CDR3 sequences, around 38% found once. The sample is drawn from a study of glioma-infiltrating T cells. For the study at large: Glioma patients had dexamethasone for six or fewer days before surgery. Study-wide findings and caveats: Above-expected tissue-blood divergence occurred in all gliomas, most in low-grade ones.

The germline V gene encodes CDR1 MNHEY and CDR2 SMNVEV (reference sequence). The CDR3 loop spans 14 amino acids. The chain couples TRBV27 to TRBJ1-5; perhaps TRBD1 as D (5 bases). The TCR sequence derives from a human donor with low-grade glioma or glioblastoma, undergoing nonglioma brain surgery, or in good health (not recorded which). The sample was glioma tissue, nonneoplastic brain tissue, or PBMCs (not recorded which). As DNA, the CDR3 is TGTGCCGGCAGTCCCAGGGTTGGCAATCAGCCCCAGCATTTT. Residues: CAGSPRVGNQPQHF.